This note documents a single T cell receptor beta chain sequence. Trimming shortened V by 5 bases and J by 3 bases, and 14 bases separated the two germline ends. Germline values: CDR1 SGHAT, CDR2 FQNNGV. This CDR3 has 15 amino acids. Original processing methods: Cell counts per sample came from amplifying reference gene primers. Clones were sequenced by immunoSEQ multiplex PCR, and TCRdb holds only the in-frame ones, with some missing. That table gives V, J and clone size, and the DNA gave D and trimming. There are fewer than 300,000 clones in the sample; 82% occur only once, and 3.1% lies in the top ten. This entry is derived from a study of blood T cell repertoires in COVID-19. Study summary: Sites in the United States, Italy and Spain provided acute and convalescent COVID-19 samples.

Sequencing was performed on peripheral blood. The chain is built from TRBV11-2 and TRBJ2-1; possibly TRBD2 for D (5 bases). This receptor was identified in a woman between 18 and 30 years old with acute or convalescent COVID-19. CDR3 bases: TGTGCCAGCAGCCGAGGTGAGAGCGGCTACAATGAGCAGTTCTTC. Protein product: CASSRGESGYNEQFF.